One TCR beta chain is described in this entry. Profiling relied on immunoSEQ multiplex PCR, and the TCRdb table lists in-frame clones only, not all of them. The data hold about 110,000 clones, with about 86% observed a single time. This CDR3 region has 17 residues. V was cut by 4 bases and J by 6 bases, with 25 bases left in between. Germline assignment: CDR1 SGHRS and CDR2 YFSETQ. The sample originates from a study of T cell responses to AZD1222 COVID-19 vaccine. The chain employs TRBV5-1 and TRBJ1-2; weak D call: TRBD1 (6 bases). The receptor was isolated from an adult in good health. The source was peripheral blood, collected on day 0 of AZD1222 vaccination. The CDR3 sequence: CASSPGWRGSKEDGYTF. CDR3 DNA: TGCGCCAGCAGCCCAGGGTGGAGGGGGAGTAAAGAGGATGGCTACACCTTC.